The 26 T cell receptor beta chains below come from one sample, sequenced in a study of blood T cell repertoires in COVID-19. Produced via immunoSEQ multiplex PCR; TCRdb's table is partial and in-frame only. Of 170,000 or so clones listed, about 83% are singletons. The sequenced sample was peripheral blood. Source of these receptors: a human donor in a cohort sampled during active COVID-19.

The chain joins TRBV5-6 to TRBJ2-7, with D unresolved. CDR3 length: 12 amino acids. V lost 3 bases, J lost 3 bases, and 7 bases lay in between. The germline V gene encodes CDR1 SGHDT and CDR2 YYEEEE. The CDR3 spells CASSSPDYEQYF. The CDR3 nucleotides are TGTGCCAGCAGCTCCCCAGACTACGAGCAGTACTTC.

This clone occurred once. The V gene is TRBV6-5, the J gene TRBJ1-3, with D hard to call. In germline, CDR1 is MNHEY, CDR2 SVGAGI. Between the trimmed V and J ends, which lost 7 bases and 0 bases, there was a span of 13 bases. CDR3 size: 15 residues. This CDR3 reads CASKDDTGSGNTIYF. The CDR3 DNA is TGTGCCAGCAAAGACGACACCGGCTCTGGAAACACCATATATTTT.

The genes are TRBV29-1 and TRBJ2-1; TRBD2 matches 13 bases. This CDR3 region has 14 residues. J lost 3 bases, V lost 7 bases, and 3 bases had no gene match. CDR1 and CDR2 from the germline V gene are SQVTM and ANQGSEA. CDR3 loop: CSAGTSGVYNEQFF. In DNA form, the CDR3 reads TGCAGCGCTGGGACTAGCGGGGTCTACAATGAGCAGTTCTTC.

The chain joins TRBV6-5 to TRBJ1-2; D might be TRBD1 (5 bases). Trimming took off 9 bases at V and 7 bases at J, with 12 bases between the two ends. CDR1 is MNHEY and CDR2 is SVGAGI in the germline V gene. This CDR3 has 11 residues. CDR3 sequence: CASSEGFGYTF. CDR3 DNA sequence: TGTGCCAGTTCGGAGGGGTTTGGCTACACCTTC.

This clone has a handful of counts. This chain links TRBV25-1 with TRBJ2-2; D not certain. CDR1 is MGHDK and CDR2 is SYGVNS in the germline V gene. Trimming shortened V by 8 bases and J by 3 bases, and 13 bases separated the two germline ends. The CDR3 loop spans 14 amino acids. Here the CDR3 reads CASQSDGYTGELFF. CDR3 nucleotides: TGTGCCAGCCAAAGCGACGGGTACACCGGGGAGCTGTTTTTT.

A single count supports this clone. The V call is TRBV20-1, the J call TRBJ2-7; D perhaps matches TRBD2 (7 bases). Germline CDR1 is DFQATT and CDR2 is SNEGSKA (reference sequence). The length of the CDR3 is 14 residues. The V gene lost 3 bases and the J gene lost 2 bases, with 14 bases spanning the gap. The CDR3 reads CSASVGGLPYEQYF. DNA for the CDR3: TGCAGTGCTAGTGTCGGGGGGCTTCCCTACGAGCAGTACTTC.

The V gene is TRBV21-1, the J gene TRBJ1-2; the table's TRBD1 call for D was not verified on the DNA. TRBV21-1 is a pseudogene segment. The CDR3 sequence is 17 residues long. The chain's CDR3 is CASSKGRGQVTNYGYTF. For the CDR3, the DNA is TGTGCCAGCAGCAAAGGGAGGGGGCAAGTGACTAACTATGGCTACACCTTC.

This chain uses TRBV7-2 with TRBJ1-2; D possibly corresponds to TRBD1 (6 bases). With 5 bases removed from V and 4 bases from J, the gap between germline ends came to 11 bases. The CDR3 is 13 amino acids. Germline V gene sequence: CDR1 SGHTA, CDR2 FQGNSA. The CDR3 is CASSLGQSYGYTF. For the CDR3, the DNA is TGTGCCAGCAGCCTCGGACAGAGCTATGGCTACACCTTC.

V and J are TRBV27 and TRBJ2-7, with 14 positions matching TRBD2. The CDR3 totals 16 residues. V shed 3 bases and J 7 bases; nucleotides not matched to a gene: 8. Germline CDR1 and CDR2: MNHEY and SMNVEV (reference sequence). The chain's CDR3 is CASSFHGLAGGGEQYF. In DNA, the CDR3 is TGTGCCAGCAGTTTCCACGGACTAGCGGGGGGAGGGGAGCAGTACTTC.

The gene calls are TRBV29-1 and TRBJ2-5; TRBD2 matches at 14 bases. Germline assignment: CDR1 SQVTM and CDR2 ANQGSEA. Trimming took 3 bases from V and 1 from J; bases not matched to a gene: 1. The CDR3 is made up of 15 amino acids. The CDR3, as DNA: TGCAGCGTTGAGGGGACTAGCGGGGGCCAAGAGACCCAGTACTTC. Translating it yields CSVEGTSGGQETQYF.

This clone was recorded a few times. The chain recombines TRBV4-1 with TRBJ2-5; D is uncertain. The CDR3 extends over 18 amino acids. In germline, CDR1 is MGHRA, CDR2 YSYEKL. With 0 bases removed from V and 3 bases from J, the gap between germline ends came to 20 bases. The DNA of the CDR3 is TGCGCCAGCAGCCAAGATTTTAGGCTATATGCGGCAGAAGAGACCCAGTACTTC. Protein product: CASSQDFRLYAAEETQYF.

The chain recombines TRBV6-5 with TRBJ2-7; tentative D call: TRBD2 (5 bases). V was cut by 4 bases and J by 0 bases, with 16 bases left in between. The CDR3 spans 16 residues. Germline V gives CDR1 MNHEY, CDR2 SVGAGI. The CDR3 bases are TGTGCCAGCAGTTTCCGGACTGCTGCGAGCTCCTACGAGCAGTACTTC. Amino acids: CASSFRTAASSYEQYF.

This sequence joins TRBV19 and TRBJ2-6; 9 positions agree with TRBD1. J lost 0 bases, V lost 10 bases, and 7 bases had no gene match. This CDR3 contains 16 residues. Per the germline V gene, CDR1 is LNHDA and CDR2 is SQIVND (reference sequence). CDR3 sequence (DNA): TGTGCCACCCGGACAGGGGACCTCTCTGGGGCCAACGTCCTGACTTTC. This codes for CATRTGDLSGANVLTF.

V is TRBV24-1 and J is TRBJ1-6, with D maybe TRBD1 (5 bases). V lost 1 base and J 9 bases, leaving 18 bases between the germline ends. This CDR3 is built from 17 residues. The V gene's germline CDR1 is KGHDR and CDR2 SFDVKD. CDR3 nucleotides: TGTGCCACCAGTGATTTTCTTGACAGACCCCGCTCTTCACCCCTCCACTTT. This translates into CATSDFLDRPRSSPLHF.

The rearrangement joins TRBV24-1 to TRBJ2-1; possibly TRBD1 for D (5 bases). V lost 1 base and J lost 8, with 14 bases in between. The CDR3 extends over 15 amino acids. CDR1 KGHDR and CDR2 SFDVKD come from the germline V gene. CDR3 in amino acids: CATSDLRGRVDEQFF. The CDR3 DNA reads as TGTGCCACCAGTGATTTAAGGGGAAGGGTGGATGAGCAGTTCTTC.

The chain joins TRBV6-6 to TRBJ1-5; weak D call: TRBD1 (6 bases). The CDR3 contains 16 residues. Deletions cut 5 bases from V and 0 bases from J, with 14 bases between. Germline V lookup: CDR1 MNHNY, CDR2 SVGAGI (reference sequence). DNA of the CDR3: TGTGCCAGCAGTGGGGGCAGCTCTTATAGCAATCAGCCCCAGCATTTT. This codes for CASSGGSSYSNQPQHF.

The chain links TRBV7-3 to TRBJ1-1; tentative D call: TRBD1 (5 bases). The CDR3 has 15 amino acids. CDR1 SGHTA and CDR2 FQGTGA come from the germline V gene. V gave up 2 bases and J gave up 6 bases, with 16 bases separating them. The CDR3 loop reads CASSLGASTTPEAFF. CDR3 coding DNA: TGTGCCAGCAGCTTAGGGGCGTCAACGACCCCTGAAGCTTTCTTT.

CDR3 amino acids: CASSLDGLAGGDEQYF. The CDR3 nucleotides read TGCGCCAGCAGCTTGGATGGACTAGCGGGAGGCGACGAGCAGTACTTC. The chain recombines TRBV5-1 with TRBJ2-7, with 14 bases lining up with TRBD2. Germline V CDR1 and CDR2: SGHRS, YFSETQ. CDR3 size: 16 residues. V was clipped by 0 bases and J by 5 bases; unmatched bases: 4.

This chain links TRBV28 with TRBJ1-2, with D maybe TRBD1 (5 bases). CDR1 and CDR2 (germline): MDHEN, SYDVKM. With 2 bases removed from V and 6 bases from J, the gap between germline ends came to 7 bases. The CDR3 is 12 amino acids. The CDR3 loop is CASSLQGNGYTF. Here the CDR3 DNA reads TGTGCCAGCAGTTTACAGGGTAATGGCTACACCTTC.

The chain combines TRBV19 with TRBJ2-1; a possible D gene is TRBD2 (6 bases). CDR1 LNHDA and CDR2 SQIVND come from the germline V gene (reference sequence). This CDR3 has 14 amino acids. The V end was cut by 3 bases, the J end by 5 bases, with 11 bases between. The CDR3 spells CASSMQGLHNEQFF. DNA of the CDR3: TGTGCCAGTAGTATGCAGGGACTCCACAATGAGCAGTTCTTC.

The CDR3 coding sequence is TGTGCCAGCAGCTTAGAACAGGCTGGAAACACCATATATTTT. This codes for CASSLEQAGNTIYF. The V gene is TRBV7-2, the J gene TRBJ1-3; D perhaps matches TRBD1 (5 bases). CDR1 is SGHTA, CDR2 FQGNSA, per germline. The CDR3 consists of 14 residues. The V gene lost 1 base and the J gene lost 2 bases, with 6 bases spanning the gap.

This sequence joins TRBV19 and TRBJ2-7; 12 bases agree with TRBD2. V shed 5 bases and J 1 base; nucleotides not matched to a gene: 3. Germline CDR1 is LNHDA and CDR2 is SQIVND (reference sequence). The CDR3 extends over 15 amino acids. CDR3 region: CASSRLAGESYEQYF. For the CDR3, the DNA is TGTGCCAGTAGTCGACTAGCGGGGGAGTCCTACGAGCAGTACTTC. Full variable domain (missing parts from reference TRBV19 and TRBJ2-7): DGGITQSPKYLFRKEGQNVTLSCEQNLNHDAMYWYRQDPGQGLRLIYYSQIVNDFQKGDIAEGYSVSREKKESFPLTVTSAQKNPTAFYLCASSRLAGESYEQYFGPGTRLTVT.

The chain carries TRBV10-2 and TRBJ2-5, with 8 bases that match TRBD1. CDR1 and CDR2 from the germline V gene are WSHSY and SAAADI. The CDR3 totals 13 residues. Trimming took 5 bases from V and 6 from J; bases not matched to a gene: 5. The DNA for the CDR3 is TGCGCCAGCAGTAAGGACAGGGACCAGACCCAGTACTTC. This codes for CASSKDRDQTQYF.

V is TRBV6-5 and J is TRBJ1-1, with TRBD1 as a possible D gene (5 bases). Germline assignment: CDR1 MNHEY and CDR2 SVGAGI. Trimming took 6 bases from V and 5 from J, leaving 10 bases between them. This CDR3 has 12 residues. CDR3 protein: CASSPGRTEAFF. CDR3 coding DNA: TGTGCCAGCAGCCCAGGGAGGACTGAAGCTTTCTTT.

This chain uses TRBV4-3 with TRBJ2-5; 10 bases are a match to TRBD2. Germline V CDR1 and CDR2: LGHNA, YSLEER. The CDR3 totals 15 residues. V dropped 5 bases and J dropped 4; count of bases not matched to a gene: 7. The CDR3 sequence is CASSFSGGAGETQYF. CDR3 bases: TGCGCCAGCAGCTTCAGCGGGGGGGCCGGAGAGACCCAGTACTTC.

J is TRBJ2-4 and V is TRBV5-1; a weak D match, TRBD2 (7 bases). Germline CDR1 and CDR2: SGHRS and YFSETQ. The V end lost 0 bases, the J end lost 1 base, and 23 bases lay between the germline ends. The CDR3 length is 20 residues. The CDR3 spells CASSLEGGTLLSQAKNIQYF. CDR3 bases: TGCGCCAGCAGCTTGGAGGGGGGGACACTCCTCAGTCAGGCCAAAAACATTCAGTACTTC.